The 27 T cell receptor beta chains below were found in one sample sequenced in a study of blood T cell repertoires in COVID-19. TCRdb's table, derived via immunoSEQ multiplex PCR, lists solely in-frame clones and lacks some. The sample records approximately 300,000 clones, approximately 89% being singletons. The sample consisted of PBMCs or T cells enriched from blood (not recorded which). Receptor source: a woman in her 30s who had recovered from COVID-19.

Concerning this clone itself: The junction departs from germline at one end; a sequencing error may be responsible. The J gene is TRBJ2-1, the V gene TRBV7-7; 10 nucleotides agree with TRBD2. The length of the CDR3 is 15 residues. CDR1 and CDR2 (germline): SSHAT, FNYEAQ (reference sequence). The CDR3 region is CASSLGSGREAEQFF. The CDR3 bases are TGTGCTAGCAGCTTGGGCAGCGGGAGGGAGGCTGAGCAGTTCTTC.

The chain employs TRBV18 and TRBJ1-3; 9 bases are a match to TRBD1. Germline loops: CDR1 KGHSH, CDR2 LQKENI. The CDR3 covers 16 residues. V shed 4 bases, J shed 2 bases, and the junction held 6 bases outside the gene matches. The CDR3 region is CASSQGQGRTGNTIYF. The CDR3, as DNA: TGTGCCAGCTCACAGGGACAGGGACGTACTGGAAACACCATATATTTT.

This clone was observed a handful of times. The J gene is TRBJ2-7, the V gene TRBV7-8, with a tentative D call TRBD2 (6 bases). Trimming took 1 base from V and 2 from J, leaving 12 bases between them. Germline assignment: CDR1 SGHVS and CDR2 FQNEAQ. The CDR3 contains 15 residues. CDR3: CASSLDRGGPYEQYF. DNA of the CDR3: TGTGCCAGCAGCTTAGACCGTGGAGGGCCCTACGAGCAGTACTTC.

V and J are TRBV5-4 and TRBJ1-2; no reliable D call. This CDR3 region has 13 residues. The V end lost 4 bases, the J end lost 3 bases, and 10 bases lay between the germline ends. The germline V gene encodes CDR1 SGHNT and CDR2 YYREEE (reference sequence). The CDR3 loop is CASSPDTHYGYTF. The CDR3 coding sequence is TGTGCCAGCAGCCCTGACACTCACTATGGCTACACCTTC.

The chain is built from TRBV27 and TRBJ2-7; 11 bases match TRBD2. Germline-derived CDR1 and CDR2 are MNHEY and SMNVEV (reference sequence). This CDR3 has 15 amino acids. The V and J ends lost 6 bases and 0 bases, in that order; junction bases with no gene match: 4. CDR3: CASSQLAGASYEQYF. The CDR3 nucleotides are TGTGCCAGCAGCCAACTAGCGGGAGCCTCCTACGAGCAGTACTTC.

The rearrangement uses TRBV18 and TRBJ1-5, with 7 bases lining up with TRBD1. Per germline, CDR1 KGHSH and CDR2 LQKENI. Trimming at V came to 1 base and at J to 5 bases, leaving 8 bases not matched to a gene. This CDR3 has 16 residues. In DNA form, the CDR3 reads TGTGCCAGCTCACCACAGTTAGCAGGGGGAGATCAGCCCCAGCATTTT. It specifies CASSPQLAGGDQPQHF.

The chain links TRBV10-3 to TRBJ2-3; no firm D call. This CDR3 region has 14 residues. Trimming cost V 11 bases and J 0 bases, with 15 bases left between them. Germline V CDR1 and CDR2: ENHRY, SYGVKD. The CDR3 DNA is TGTGCCGTTAGACTCCACTTAAGCACAGATACGCAGTATTTT. Translation: CAVRLHLSTDTQYF.

The J gene is TRBJ2-2, the V gene TRBV7-8; TRBD1 matches 11 bases. After removal of 4 bases from V and 8 bases from J, the junction contained 6 bases not matched to a gene. The CDR3 loop spans 15 amino acids. Per germline, CDR1 SGHVS and CDR2 FQNEAQ. The CDR3 loop is CASSSGQGARGELFF. The CDR3 DNA reads as TGTGCCAGCAGCTCCGGACAGGGGGCGCGGGGGGAGCTGTTTTTT.

This chain connects TRBV28 to TRBJ2-4; D perhaps matches TRBD1 (6 bases). Germline CDR1 is MDHEN and CDR2 is SYDVKM. The CDR3 runs to 16 residues. The V and J ends lost 5 bases and 7 bases respectively, with 21 bases between them. The CDR3 DNA is TGTGCCAGCAGTCCCGCCCCGACAGGTTGGTGGAACATTCAGTACTTC. It is translated as CASSPAPTGWWNIQYF.

This chain uses TRBV7-9 with TRBJ2-3; D is undetermined. The length of the CDR3 is 16 residues. Trimming removed 2 bases from V and 4 bases from J, with 16 bases in between. Germline V gene lookup returns CDR1 SEHNR and CDR2 FQNEAQ (reference sequence). The CDR3 reads CASSLRPDAVADTQYF. Here the CDR3 DNA reads TGTGCCAGCAGCTTACGTCCAGATGCCGTTGCAGATACGCAGTATTTT.

V gene TRBV9 combines with J gene TRBJ1-1, with D tentatively TRBD1 (5 bases). This CDR3 region has 18 residues. V gave up 2 bases and J gave up 1 base, with 21 bases separating them. Germline CDR1 is SGDLS and CDR2 is YYNGEE. CDR3 bases: TGTGCCAGCAGCGTCGAACCTTGGCAGGGAGGACGGAACACTGAAGCTTTCTTT. As protein: CASSVEPWQGGRNTEAFF.

This chain connects TRBV19 to TRBJ2-2; D might be TRBD1 (6 bases). Per the germline V gene, CDR1 is LNHDA and CDR2 is SQIVND (reference sequence). The germline V and J ends were trimmed by 8 bases and 3 bases, with 13 bases remaining between them. The CDR3 extends over 14 amino acids. Written as DNA, the CDR3 is TGTGCCAGTGAGGACAGCTCTTACACCGGGGAGCTGTTTTTT. It translates to CASEDSSYTGELFF.

The chain recombines TRBV15 with TRBJ1-2; 8 nucleotides align to TRBD1. V dropped 8 bases and J dropped 6; count of bases not matched to a gene: 8. The CDR3 is 13 amino acids. CDR1 and CDR2 (germline): LNHNV, YYDKDF (reference sequence). The CDR3 DNA reads TGTGCCACCCAGACAGGGGACTCTCATGGCTACACCTTC. Its translation: CATQTGDSHGYTF. Using reference TRBV15 and TRBJ1-2 for the parts outside the CDR3, the full variable domain is DAMVIQNPRYQVTQFGKPVTLSCSQTLNHNVMYWYQQKSSQAPKLLFHYYDKDFNNEADTPDNFQSRRPNTSFCFLDIRSPGLGDTAMYLCATQTGDSHGYTFGSGTRLTVV.

This clone was detected once. This rearrangement joins TRBV12-3 or TRBV12-4 to TRBJ1-1; D may be TRBD1 (5 bases). With 7 bases removed from V and 11 bases from J, the gap between germline ends came to 17 bases. The CDR3 has 12 amino acids. The DNA for the CDR3 is TGTGCCAGCAATCTTGACAGTCTAATCGCTTTCTTT. Encoded protein: CASNLDSLIAFF.

Comments on this clone: The sample has other DNA sequences that encode this CDR3 too. This rearrangement joins TRBV7-2 to TRBJ1-6, with 8 bases identical to TRBD1. Germline CDR1 reads SGHTA; CDR2 reads FQGNSA. This CDR3 has 14 residues. The junction had 6 bases not matched to a gene; V was cut back by 4 bases and J by 10 bases. The CDR3 protein is CASSSGQGRSPLHF. For the CDR3, the DNA is TGTGCCAGCAGCTCCGGACAGGGAAGATCACCCCTCCACTTT.

The rearrangement uses TRBV6-4 and TRBJ1-2, with 7 bases fitting TRBD1. J was trimmed by 7 bases and V by 2 bases; bases with no gene match: 16. This CDR3 spans 17 amino acids. The germline CDR1 and CDR2 sequences are MRHNA and SNTAGT. The CDR3 sequence: CASSDTTTFRQGGGYTF. The CDR3 DNA is TGTGCCAGCAGTGACACCACTACTTTTCGACAGGGAGGTGGCTACACCTTC.

The sample holds one count of this clone. J is TRBJ1-5 and V is TRBV19; 7 bases agree with TRBD1. Germline CDR1 and CDR2: LNHDA and SQIVND (reference sequence). Trimming cost V 8 bases and J 7 bases; bases outside gene matches: 8. The CDR3 runs 13 residues. The CDR3 DNA reads TGTGCCAGTTCGCCCGGGACAGCACAGCCCCAGCATTTT. Its translation is CASSPGTAQPQHF.

V usage is TRBV7-9 and J usage is TRBJ1-2; TRBD1 matches 8 bases. The germline CDR1 and CDR2 sequences are SEHNR and FQNEAQ (reference sequence). The CDR3 spans 16 residues. The ends lost 5 bases at V and 3 bases at J; junction bases unmatched: 11. DNA of the CDR3: TGTGCCAGCAGCCGACCGACAGGGGAATTAGACTATGGCTACACCTTC. This encodes CASSRPTGELDYGYTF.

J is TRBJ2-1 and V is TRBV15, with 16 bases aligning to TRBD2. Germline V gives CDR1 LNHNV, CDR2 YYDKDF (reference sequence). There are 20 residues in the CDR3. J was trimmed by 1 base and V by 0 bases; bases with no gene match: 6. The CDR3: CATSREGLAGGPRSYNEQFF. In DNA, the CDR3 is TGTGCCACCAGCAGAGAGGGACTAGCGGGAGGGCCTCGGTCCTACAATGAGCAGTTCTTC.

V gene TRBV12-5 combines with J gene TRBJ1-5; 8 bases align to TRBD1. Germline V gene lookup returns CDR1 LGHNT and CDR2 FRNRAP. This CDR3 has 18 amino acids. Germline trimming cut 1 base from V and 2 bases from J; bases unmatched to any gene: 10. CDR3 nucleotide sequence: TGTGCTAGTGGTTTGGCCCCCAAGGACAGGGTTGGCAATCAGCCCCAGCATTTT. Its protein is CASGLAPKDRVGNQPQHF.

In this sample, this clone turned up once. The chain combines TRBV6-1 with TRBJ2-5; 13 bases are a match to TRBD2. The CDR3 has 18 amino acids. Per germline, CDR1 MNHNS and CDR2 SASEGT. J gave up 4 bases and V 3 bases, and 11 bases lay outside the gene matches. CDR3 DNA: TGTGCCAGCAGTGATGAAACTAGCGGGAGGGCCACTGTAGAGACCCAGTACTTC. This gives the protein CASSDETSGRATVETQYF.

The chain employs TRBV7-2 and TRBJ2-7; D call uncertain. The CDR3 is 12 amino acids. Germline lookup yields CDR1 SGHTA and CDR2 FQGNSA. The V and J ends lost 5 bases and 0 bases respectively, with 5 bases between them. The CDR3 is CASSRSSYEQYF. Here the CDR3 DNA reads TGTGCCAGCAGCCGGAGCTCCTACGAGCAGTACTTC.

The gene calls are TRBV5-1 and TRBJ2-5; D gene unclear. The CDR3 length is 14 residues. Germline loops: CDR1 SGHRS, CDR2 YFSETQ. V was pared by 0 bases and J by 2 bases, with 8 bases between. The CDR3 DNA follows: TGCGCCAGCAGCTTGGACTGGAGACAAGAGACCCAGTACTTC. Its protein product is CASSLDWRQETQYF.

The V call is TRBV7-6, the J call TRBJ1-4; D gene unclear. Trimming took 5 bases from V and 8 from J, leaving 12 bases between them. Germline V gene sequence: CDR1 SGHVS, CDR2 FNYEAQ. CDR3 length: 13 residues. CDR3 coding DNA: TGTGCCAGCAGCGGAGCTTTCGGAGAAAAACTGTTTTTT. As protein: CASSGAFGEKLFF.

The table lists this clone with a count of one. This chain connects TRBV10-3 to TRBJ2-1, with TRBD2 identical over 12 bases. The CDR3 runs to 16 residues. Losses at the gene ends were 5 bases for V and 2 bases for J; bases not matched to a gene: 4. In germline, CDR1 is ENHRY, CDR2 SYGVKD. The DNA for the CDR3 is TGTGCCATCAGTAGGACTAGCGGGATTACCTACAATGAGCAGTTCTTC. Residues: CAISRTSGITYNEQFF.

V and J are TRBV28 and TRBJ2-7; D is perhaps TRBD1 (5 bases). V was clipped by 4 bases and J by 2 bases, with 9 bases between them. Germline loops: CDR1 MDHEN, CDR2 SYDVKM. The CDR3 totals 13 residues. The CDR3 DNA reads as TGTGCCAGCAGTTCGACAGCCACCTACGAGCAGTACTTC. Translated, it gives CASSSTATYEQYF.

In nucleotides, the CDR3 is TGTGCCAGCAGCCAGGCCCTTGACAGGGCTAACTATGGCTACACCTTC. Translation gives CASSQALDRANYGYTF. The genes are TRBV4-2 and TRBJ1-2; 7 positions match TRBD1. The CDR3 has 16 amino acids. Germline CDR1 and CDR2: LGHNA and YNFKEQ. J lost 0 bases, V lost 3 bases, and 7 bases had no gene match.